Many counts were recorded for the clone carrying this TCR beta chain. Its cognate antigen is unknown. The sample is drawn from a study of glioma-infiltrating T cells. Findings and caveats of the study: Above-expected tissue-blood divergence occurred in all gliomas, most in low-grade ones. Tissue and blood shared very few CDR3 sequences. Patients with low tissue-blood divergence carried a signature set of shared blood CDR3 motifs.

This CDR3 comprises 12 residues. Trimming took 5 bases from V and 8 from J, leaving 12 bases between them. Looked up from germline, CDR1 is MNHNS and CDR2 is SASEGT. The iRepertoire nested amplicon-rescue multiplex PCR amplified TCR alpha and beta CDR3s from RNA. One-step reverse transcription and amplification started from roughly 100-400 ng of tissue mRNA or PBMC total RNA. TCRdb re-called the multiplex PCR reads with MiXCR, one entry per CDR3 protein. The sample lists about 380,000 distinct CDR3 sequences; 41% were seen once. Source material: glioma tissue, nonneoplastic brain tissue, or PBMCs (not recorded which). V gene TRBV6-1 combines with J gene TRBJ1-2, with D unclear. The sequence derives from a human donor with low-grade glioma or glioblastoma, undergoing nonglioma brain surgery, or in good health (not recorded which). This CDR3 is CASSSYDGGYTF. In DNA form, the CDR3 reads TGTGCCAGCAGTTCGTATGACGGGGGCTACACCTTC.